This TCR beta chain was identified in a study of response to subunit inactivated influenza vaccine. Overall study results and limits: Each seasonal influenza vaccination, the authors suggested, recruits few new T cells.

TCRdb re-called the RT-PCR reads through MiXCR, storing one row per CDR3 protein. The sample includes about 700,000 distinct CDR3 sequences, less than 20% of them seen just once. This clonotype was found a few times. The antigen is undetermined. Germline loops: CDR1 DFQATT, CDR2 SNEGSKA (reference sequence). This CDR3 region has 13 residues. Sequencing used PBMCs from blood, obtained 11 to 12 days after vaccination. The V and J genes are TRBV20-1 and TRBJ2-3, with 7 bases aligning to TRBD1. This clonotype was sampled from a man aged 45 to 65 who received an inactivated influenza vaccine. CDR3 in amino acids: CRDPGQSIDTQYF. CDR3 coding DNA: TGCAGGGACCCGGGACAGTCCATTGATACGCAGTATTTT.